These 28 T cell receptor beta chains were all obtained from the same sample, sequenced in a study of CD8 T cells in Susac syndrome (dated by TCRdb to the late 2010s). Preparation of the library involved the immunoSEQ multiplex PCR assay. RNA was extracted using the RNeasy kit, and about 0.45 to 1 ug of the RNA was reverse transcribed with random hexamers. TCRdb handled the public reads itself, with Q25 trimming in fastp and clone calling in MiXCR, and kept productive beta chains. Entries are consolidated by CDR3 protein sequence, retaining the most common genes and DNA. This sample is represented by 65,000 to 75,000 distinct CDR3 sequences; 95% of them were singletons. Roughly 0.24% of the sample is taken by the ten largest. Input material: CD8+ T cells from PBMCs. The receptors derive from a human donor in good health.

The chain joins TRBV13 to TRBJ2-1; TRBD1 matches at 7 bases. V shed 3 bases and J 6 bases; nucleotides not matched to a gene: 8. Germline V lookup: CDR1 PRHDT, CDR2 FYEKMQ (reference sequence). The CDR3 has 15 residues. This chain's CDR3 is CASSFHGTAVNEQFF. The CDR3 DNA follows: TGTGCCAGCAGCTTCCATGGGACAGCAGTCAATGAGCAGTTCTTC.

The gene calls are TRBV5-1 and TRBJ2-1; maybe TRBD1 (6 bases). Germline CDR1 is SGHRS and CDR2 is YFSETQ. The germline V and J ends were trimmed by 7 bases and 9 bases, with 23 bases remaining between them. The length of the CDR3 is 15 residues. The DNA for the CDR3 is TGCGCCAGCTGCCCAGGGGATCTCTCAGGCGGTGAGCAGTTCTTC. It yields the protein CASCPGDLSGGEQFF.

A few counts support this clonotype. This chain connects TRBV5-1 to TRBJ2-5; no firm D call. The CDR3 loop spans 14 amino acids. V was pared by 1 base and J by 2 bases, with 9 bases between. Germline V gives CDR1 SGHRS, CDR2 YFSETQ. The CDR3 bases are TGCGCCAGCAGCTTGAGGACCGGGCAAGAGACCCAGTACTTC. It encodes CASSLRTGQETQYF.

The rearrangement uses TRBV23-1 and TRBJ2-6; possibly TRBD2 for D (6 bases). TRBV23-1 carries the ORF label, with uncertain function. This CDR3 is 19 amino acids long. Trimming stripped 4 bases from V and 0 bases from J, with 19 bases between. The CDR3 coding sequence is TGCGCCAGCAGTCCGCCGGGGGTCTACGACATCTCTGGGGCCAACGTCCTGACTTTC. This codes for CASSPPGVYDISGANVLTF.

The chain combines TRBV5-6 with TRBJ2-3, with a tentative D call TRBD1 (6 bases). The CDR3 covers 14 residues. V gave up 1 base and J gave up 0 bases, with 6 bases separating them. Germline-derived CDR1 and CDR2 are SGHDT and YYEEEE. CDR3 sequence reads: CASSLRGSTDTQYF. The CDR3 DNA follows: TGTGCCAGCAGCTTGAGGGGGAGCACAGATACGCAGTATTTT. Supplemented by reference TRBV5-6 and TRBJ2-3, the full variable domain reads DAGVTQSPTHLIKTRGQQVTLRCSPKSGHDTVSWYQQALGQGPQFIFQYYEEEERQRGNFPDRFSGHQFPNYSSELNVNALLLGDSALYLCASSLRGSTDTQYFGPGTRLTVL.

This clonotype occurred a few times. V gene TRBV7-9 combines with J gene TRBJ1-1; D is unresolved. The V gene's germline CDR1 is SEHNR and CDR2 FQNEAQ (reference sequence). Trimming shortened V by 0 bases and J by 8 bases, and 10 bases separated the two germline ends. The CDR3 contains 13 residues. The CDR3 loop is CASSLALNTEAFF. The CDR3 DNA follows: TGTGCCAGCAGCTTAGCCCTAAATACCGAAGCTTTCTTT.

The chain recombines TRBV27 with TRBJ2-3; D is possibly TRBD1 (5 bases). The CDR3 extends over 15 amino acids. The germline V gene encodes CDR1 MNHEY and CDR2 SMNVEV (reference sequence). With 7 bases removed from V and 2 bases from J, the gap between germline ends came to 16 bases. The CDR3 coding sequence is TGTGCCAGCACCACGGGTCCGGACAACACAGATACGCAGTATTTT. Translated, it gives CASTTGPDNTDTQYF.

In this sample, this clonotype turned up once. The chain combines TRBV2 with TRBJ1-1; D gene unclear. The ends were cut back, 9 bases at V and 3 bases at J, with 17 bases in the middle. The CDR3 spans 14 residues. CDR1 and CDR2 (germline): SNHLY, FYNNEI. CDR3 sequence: CASSSFTWDTEAFF. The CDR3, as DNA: TGTGCCAGTTCGTCCTTCACATGGGACACTGAAGCTTTCTTT.

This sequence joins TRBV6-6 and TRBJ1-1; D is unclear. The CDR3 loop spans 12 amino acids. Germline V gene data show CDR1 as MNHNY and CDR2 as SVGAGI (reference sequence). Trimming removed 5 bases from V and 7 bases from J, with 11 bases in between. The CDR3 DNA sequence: TGTGCCAGCAGTCAACACCCCAGTGAAGCTTTCTTT. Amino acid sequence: CASSQHPSEAFF.

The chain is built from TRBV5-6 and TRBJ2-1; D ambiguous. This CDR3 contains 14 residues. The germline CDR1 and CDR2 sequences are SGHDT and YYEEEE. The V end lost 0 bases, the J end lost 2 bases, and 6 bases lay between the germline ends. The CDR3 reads CASSLATPYNEQFF. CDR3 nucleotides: TGTGCCAGCAGCTTGGCCACTCCCTACAATGAGCAGTTCTTC.

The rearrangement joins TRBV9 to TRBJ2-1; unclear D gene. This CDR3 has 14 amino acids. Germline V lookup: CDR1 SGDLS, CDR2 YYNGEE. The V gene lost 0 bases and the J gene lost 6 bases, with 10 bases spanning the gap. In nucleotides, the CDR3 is TGTGCCAGCAGCGTAGACTCCGGCGGCAATGAGCAGTTCTTC. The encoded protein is CASSVDSGGNEQFF. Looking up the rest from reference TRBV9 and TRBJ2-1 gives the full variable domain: DSGVTQTPKHLITATGQRVTLRCSPRSGDLSVYWYQQSLDQGLQFLIQYYNGEERAKGNILERFSAQQFPDLHSELNLSSLELGDSALYFCASSVDSGGNEQFFGPGTRLTVL.

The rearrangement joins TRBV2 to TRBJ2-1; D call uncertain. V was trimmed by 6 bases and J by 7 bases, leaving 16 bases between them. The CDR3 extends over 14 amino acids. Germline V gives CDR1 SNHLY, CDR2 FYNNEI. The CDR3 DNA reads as TGTGCCAGCAGCATCGGTGGGGTATGGAATGAGCAGTTCTTC. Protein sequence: CASSIGGVWNEQFF.

The CDR3 loop is CASSLTGTEQYV. The CDR3, as DNA: TGTGCCAGCAGCTTGACAGGGACCGAGCAGTACGTC. This chain uses TRBV5-6 with TRBJ2-7; a possible D gene is TRBD1 (6 bases). CDR3 length: 12 amino acids. Germline loops: CDR1 SGHDT, CDR2 YYEEEE. With 1 base removed from V and 6 bases from J, the gap between germline ends came to 8 bases.

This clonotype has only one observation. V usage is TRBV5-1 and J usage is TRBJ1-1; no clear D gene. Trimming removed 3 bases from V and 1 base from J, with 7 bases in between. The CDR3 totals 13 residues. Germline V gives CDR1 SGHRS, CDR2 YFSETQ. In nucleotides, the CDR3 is TGCGCCAGCAGCTACCGGCGGAACACTGAAGCTTTCTTT. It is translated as CASSYRRNTEAFF. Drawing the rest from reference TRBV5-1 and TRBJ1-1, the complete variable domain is KAGVTQTPRYLIKTRGQQVTLSCSPISGHRSVSWYQQTPGQGLQFLFEYFSETQRNKGNFPGRFSGRQFSNSRSEMNVSTLELGDSALYLCASSYRRNTEAFFGQGTRLTVV.

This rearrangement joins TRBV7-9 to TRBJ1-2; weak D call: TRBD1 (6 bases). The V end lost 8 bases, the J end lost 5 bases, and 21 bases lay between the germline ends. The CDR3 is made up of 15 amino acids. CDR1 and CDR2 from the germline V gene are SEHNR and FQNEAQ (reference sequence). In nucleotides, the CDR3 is TGTGCCAGCGGTATAACAGGGTCTGAGGGATATGGCTACACCTTC. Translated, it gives CASGITGSEGYGYTF.

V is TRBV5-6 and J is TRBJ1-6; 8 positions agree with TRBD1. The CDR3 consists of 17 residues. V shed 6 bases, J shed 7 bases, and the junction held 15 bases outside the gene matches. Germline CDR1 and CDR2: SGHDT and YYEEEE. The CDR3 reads CASTWRSASGGNSPLHF. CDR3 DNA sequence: TGTGCCAGCACGTGGAGATCCGCCTCAGGGGGCAATTCACCCCTCCACTTT.

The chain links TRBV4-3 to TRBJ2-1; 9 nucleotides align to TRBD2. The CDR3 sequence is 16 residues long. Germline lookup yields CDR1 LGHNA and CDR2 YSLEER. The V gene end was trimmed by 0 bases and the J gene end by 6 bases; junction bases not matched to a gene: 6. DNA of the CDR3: TGCGCCAGCAGCCAAGATTGGGCGGGGGGGCTCAATGAGCAGTTCTTC. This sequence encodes CASSQDWAGGLNEQFF.

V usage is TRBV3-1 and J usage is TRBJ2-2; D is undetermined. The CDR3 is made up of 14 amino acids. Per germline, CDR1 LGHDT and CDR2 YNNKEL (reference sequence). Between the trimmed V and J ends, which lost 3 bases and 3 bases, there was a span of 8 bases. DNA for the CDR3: TGTGCCAGCAGCCAGGTCGAGGACACCGGGGAGCTGTTTTTT. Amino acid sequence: CASSQVEDTGELFF.

This CDR3 reads CASSPGRGYEQYF. The DNA of the CDR3 is TGTGCCAGCTCACCGGGCAGGGGGTACGAGCAGTACTTC. The chain recombines TRBV18 with TRBJ2-7; the match to TRBD1 covers 7 bases. J gave up 4 bases and V 3 bases, and 3 bases lay outside the gene matches. This CDR3 has 13 amino acids. CDR1 and CDR2 from the germline V gene are KGHSH and LQKENI.

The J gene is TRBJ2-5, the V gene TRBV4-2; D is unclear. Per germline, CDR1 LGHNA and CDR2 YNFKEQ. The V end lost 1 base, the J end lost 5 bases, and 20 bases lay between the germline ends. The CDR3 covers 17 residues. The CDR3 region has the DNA TGTGCCAGCAGCCAAGGGGCTCGGCCCCCCGCCGGGGAGACCCAGTACTTC. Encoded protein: CASSQGARPPAGETQYF.

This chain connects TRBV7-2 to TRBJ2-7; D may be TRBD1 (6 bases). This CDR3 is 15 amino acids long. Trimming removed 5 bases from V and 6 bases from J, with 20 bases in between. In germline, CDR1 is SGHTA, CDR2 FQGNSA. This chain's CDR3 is CASSVTGSLGAEQYV. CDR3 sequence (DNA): TGTGCCAGCAGCGTGACAGGATCCTTAGGGGCCGAGCAGTACGTC.

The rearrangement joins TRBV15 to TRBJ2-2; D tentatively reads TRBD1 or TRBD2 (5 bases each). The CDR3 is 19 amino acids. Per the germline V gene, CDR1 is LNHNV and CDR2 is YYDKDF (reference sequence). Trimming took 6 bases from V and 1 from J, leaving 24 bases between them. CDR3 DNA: TGTGCCACCAGTATATCCAGGAATCGGGACCAAAGGAACACCGGGGAGCTGTTTTTT. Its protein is CATSISRNRDQRNTGELFF.

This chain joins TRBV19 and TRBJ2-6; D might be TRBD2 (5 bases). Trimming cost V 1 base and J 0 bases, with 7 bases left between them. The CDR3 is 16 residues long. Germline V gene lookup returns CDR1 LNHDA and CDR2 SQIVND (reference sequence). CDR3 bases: TGTGCCAGTAGTATAGGAGGGAGCTCTGGGGCCAACGTCCTGACTTTC. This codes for CASSIGGSSGANVLTF.

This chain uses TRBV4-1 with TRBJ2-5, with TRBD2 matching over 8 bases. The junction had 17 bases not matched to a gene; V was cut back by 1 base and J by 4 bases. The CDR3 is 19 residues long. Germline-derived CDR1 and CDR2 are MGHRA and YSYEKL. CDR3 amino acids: CASSQVAARGGKSRETQYF. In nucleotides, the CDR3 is TGCGCCAGCAGCCAAGTTGCTGCCCGGGGGGGGAAGTCGAGAGAGACCCAGTACTTC.

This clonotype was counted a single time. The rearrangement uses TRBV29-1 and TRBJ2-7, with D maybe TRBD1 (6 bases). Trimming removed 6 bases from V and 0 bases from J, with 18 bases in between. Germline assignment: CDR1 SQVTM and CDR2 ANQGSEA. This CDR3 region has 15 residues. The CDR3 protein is CSVVPRQAYSYEQYF. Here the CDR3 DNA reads TGCAGCGTCGTCCCTAGACAGGCGTACTCCTACGAGCAGTACTTC.

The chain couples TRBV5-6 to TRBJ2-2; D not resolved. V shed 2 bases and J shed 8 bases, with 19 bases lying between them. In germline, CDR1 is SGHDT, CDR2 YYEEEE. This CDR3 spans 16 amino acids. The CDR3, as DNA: TGTGCCAGCAGCTTAAACACCGGCGCACTTATTGGGGAGCTGTTTTTT. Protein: CASSLNTGALIGELFF.

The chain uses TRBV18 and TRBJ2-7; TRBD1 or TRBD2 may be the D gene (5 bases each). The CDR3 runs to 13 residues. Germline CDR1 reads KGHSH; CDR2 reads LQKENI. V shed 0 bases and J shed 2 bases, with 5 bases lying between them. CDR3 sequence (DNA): TGTGCCAGCTCACCACCGGGGGCCTACGAGCAGTACGTC. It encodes CASSPPGAYEQYV.

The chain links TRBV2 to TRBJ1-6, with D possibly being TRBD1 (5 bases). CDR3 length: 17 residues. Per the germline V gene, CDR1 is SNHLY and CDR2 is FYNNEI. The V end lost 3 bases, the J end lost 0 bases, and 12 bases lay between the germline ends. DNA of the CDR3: TGTGCCAGCAGTGACGGGGGGATGAGCTCCTATAATTCACCCCTCCACTTT. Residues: CASSDGGMSSYNSPLHF.